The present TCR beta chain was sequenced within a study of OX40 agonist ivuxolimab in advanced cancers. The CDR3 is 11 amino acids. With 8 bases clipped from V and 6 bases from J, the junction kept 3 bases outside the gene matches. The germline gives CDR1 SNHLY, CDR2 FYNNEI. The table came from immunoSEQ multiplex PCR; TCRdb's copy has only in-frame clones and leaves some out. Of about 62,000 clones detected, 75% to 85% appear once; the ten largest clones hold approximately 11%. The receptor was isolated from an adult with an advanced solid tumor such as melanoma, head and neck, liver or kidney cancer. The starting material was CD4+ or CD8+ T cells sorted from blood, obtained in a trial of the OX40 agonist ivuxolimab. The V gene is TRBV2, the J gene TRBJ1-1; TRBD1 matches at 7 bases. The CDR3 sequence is CASRDRPEAFF. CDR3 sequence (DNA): TGTGCCAGCCGGGACAGACCTGAAGCTTTCTTT.